This TCR beta chain comes out of a study of shared clonotypes between healthy human individuals. Study summary: With ages of 18 to 49, the donors were a couple of women and a few men.

Trimming cost V 3 bases and J 4 bases; bases outside gene matches: 8. CDR1 and CDR2 from the germline V gene are SGHTS and YDEGEE. The length of the CDR3 is 16 residues. Healthy adults negative for HIV, lacking recent acute infections or vaccinations, served as donors. To note about this clone: Its antigen is not known.

Whole-study findings and limits: Memory subsets had estimated richness that was generally smaller than that of naive subsets. At large depth, rarefaction still showed sorted-subset sequencing to be incomplete.

Some clones are missing from TCRdb's copy, which holds only in-frame ones; the method was immunoSEQ multiplex PCR. Of about 1.5 million clones listed, 95% to 99% were seen once; the top ten hold roughly 0.45%. The receptor's source is a man aged 30 to 39 in good health. The chain couples TRBV5-8 to TRBJ1-5; TRBD1 agrees at 9 bases. Sequencing used naive CD4+ T cells sorted from blood. The sample's subset: CD45RA+ positively selected. The CDR3 DNA follows: TGTGCCAGCAGCTCCGGGACAGGGAACCGAAATCAGCCCCAGCATTTT. This codes for CASSSGTGNRNQPQHF.